These 18 T cell receptor beta chains share one sample of origin, sequenced in a study of B cell selection in AIRE deficiency. CD4+CD127+ cells were sorted as the conventional CD4 T cells. Only in-frame clones appear in the TCRdb table, and some are missing; sequencing was by immunoSEQ multiplex PCR. This table has 20,000 to 25,000 clones, about 96% appearing once. Material for sequencing was conventional CD4+ T cells sorted from PBMCs. The source is a human donor with AIRE deficiency.

This chain connects TRBV15 to TRBJ2-5, with 9 bases fitting TRBD1. The length of the CDR3 is 19 residues. Losses at the gene ends were 2 bases for V and 3 bases for J; bases not matched to a gene: 16. Germline V gives CDR1 LNHNV, CDR2 YYDKDF (reference sequence). CDR3 loop: CATSRYSGTGKGKKETQYF. The CDR3, as DNA: TGTGCCACCAGCAGATACTCCGGGACAGGGAAGGGGAAGAAAGAGACCCAGTACTTC.

This chain joins TRBV7-3 and TRBJ2-2; 7 nucleotides match TRBD1. Trimming took 5 bases from V and 4 from J; bases not matched to a gene: 10. Germline CDR1 SGHTA, CDR2 FQGTGA. This CDR3 is built from 16 residues. CDR3 in DNA: TGTGCCAGCAGCACACAGGGGCTCCCGTCCACCGGGGAGCTGTTTTTT. This encodes CASSTQGLPSTGELFF.

The chain combines TRBV10-3 with TRBJ2-3, with 9 bases aligning to TRBD2. Per germline, CDR1 ENHRY and CDR2 SYGVKD. The CDR3 has 14 amino acids. Trimming took 10 bases from V and 4 from J; bases not matched to a gene: 9. This CDR3 is CATRTSESPDTQYF. The CDR3 DNA reads as TGTGCCACCCGGACTAGCGAGAGTCCAGATACGCAGTATTTT.

This clone showed up just once. This rearrangement joins TRBV7-3 to TRBJ2-3, with D hard to call. The V gene lost 5 bases and the J gene lost 4 bases, with 19 bases spanning the gap. In germline, CDR1 is SGHTA, CDR2 FQGTGA. There are 16 residues in the CDR3. CDR3 sequence: CASSISFQRGPDTQYF. As DNA, the CDR3 is TGTGCCAGCAGCATTTCCTTCCAACGTGGCCCAGATACGCAGTATTTT. The full variable domain, completed using reference TRBV7-3 and TRBJ2-3, is GAGVSQTPSNKVTEKGKYVELRCDPISGHTALYWYRQSLGQGPEFLIYFQGTGAADDSGLPNDRFFAVRPEGSVSTLKIQRTERGDSAVYLCASSISFQRGPDTQYFGPGTRLTVL.

The genes are TRBV6-6 and TRBJ2-5, with D perhaps matching TRBD2 (5 bases). The germline V gene encodes CDR1 MNHNY and CDR2 SVGAGI (reference sequence). V lost 6 bases to trimming and J lost 5 bases, with 13 bases between them. This CDR3 has 13 amino acids. In nucleotides, the CDR3 is TGTGCCAGCAGAAGGACTGGGTGGGAGACCCAGTACTTC. Translated: CASRRTGWETQYF.

This chain's CDR3 is CASSYGHLNTEAFF. CDR3 coding DNA: TGTGCCAGCAGTTACGGACACTTGAACACTGAAGCTTTCTTT. The V call is TRBV6-6, the J call TRBJ1-1; tentatively, D is TRBD1 (5 bases). Germline V gene lookup returns CDR1 MNHNY and CDR2 SVGAGI (reference sequence). The CDR3 is 14 amino acids. V lost 2 bases, J lost 0 bases, and 7 bases lay in between.

The chain has TRBV7-9 and TRBJ2-5; no clear D. Trimming took 5 bases from V and 5 from J, leaving 9 bases between them. This CDR3 has 12 residues. CDR1 is SEHNR, CDR2 FQNEAQ, per germline (reference sequence). CDR3 nucleotide sequence: TGTGCCAGCAGCCCGTCGTTGGAGACCCAGTACTTC. Amino acid sequence: CASSPSLETQYF.

The genes are TRBV2 and TRBJ2-7; D may correspond to TRBD1 or TRBD2 (5 bases each). Germline V lookup: CDR1 SNHLY, CDR2 FYNNEI. Trimming pared 3 bases from V and 0 bases from J, leaving 9 bases between. This CDR3 has 14 residues. The CDR3 DNA reads as TGTGCCAGCAGTGATCAGGGACCCTCCTACGAGCAGTACTTC. It yields the protein CASSDQGPSYEQYF.

V is TRBV15 and J is TRBJ2-1; 10 bases align to TRBD2. The length of the CDR3 is 16 residues. Germline V gene data show CDR1 as LNHNV and CDR2 as YYDKDF (reference sequence). The trim removed 0 bases at V and 7 bases at J, leaving 6 bases unmatched. In nucleotides, the CDR3 is TGTGCCACCAGCAGAGATCTAGCGGGGGTATCAAATGAGCAGTTCTTC. Protein: CATSRDLAGVSNEQFF.

The chain employs TRBV10-3 and TRBJ1-6, with D possibly matching TRBD1 (6 bases). Germline assignment: CDR1 ENHRY and CDR2 SYGVKD. The CDR3 loop spans 16 amino acids. Trimming cost V 3 bases and J 7 bases, with 16 bases left between them. As DNA, the CDR3 is TGTGCCATCAGTGAAGAGGGGGGACACTTGAATTCACCCCTCCACTTT. Its protein is CAISEEGGHLNSPLHF.

The V gene is TRBV19, the J gene TRBJ1-5; D is possibly TRBD1 (6 bases). CDR3 length: 12 amino acids. The germline V gene has CDR1 LNHDA and CDR2 SQIVND (reference sequence). Trimming cost V 7 bases and J 4 bases, with 8 bases left between them. CDR3 sequence: CASNRENQPQHF. The CDR3 nucleotides read TGTGCCAGTAACAGGGAGAATCAGCCCCAGCATTTT.

This clone was picked up one time. The chain employs TRBV5-6 and TRBJ2-3; D gene uncertain. Germline CDR1 reads SGHDT; CDR2 reads YYEEEE. The CDR3 is 15 residues long. Trimming pared 4 bases from V and 1 base from J, leaving 13 bases between. The CDR3 nucleotides are TGTGCCAGCAGCCCCACCCTTTATCGCACAGATACGCAGTATTTT. Amino acid sequence: CASSPTLYRTDTQYF.

The rearrangement joins TRBV9 to TRBJ2-7; 9 nucleotides line up with TRBD1. The CDR3 is made up of 13 amino acids. J was trimmed by 6 bases and V by 0 bases; bases with no gene match: 1. CDR1 is SGDLS, CDR2 YYNGEE, per germline. The CDR3 nucleotides read TGTGCCAGCAGCGTAGCGGACAGGGGCGAGCAGTACTTC. The encoded protein is CASSVADRGEQYF.

The chain carries TRBV27 and TRBJ1-1, with D unresolved. Germline lookup yields CDR1 MNHEY and CDR2 SMNVEV (reference sequence). CDR3 length: 13 residues. V gave up 3 bases and J gave up 1 base, with 6 bases separating them. CDR3 sequence (DNA): TGTGCCAGCAGTTTCCGCCCGAACACTGAAGCTTTCTTT. This gives the protein CASSFRPNTEAFF.

The chain recombines TRBV5-1 with TRBJ2-6; D could derive from TRBD1 or TRBD2 (5 bases each). V was shortened by 2 bases and J by 2 bases, with 17 bases between the two germline ends. The germline CDR1 and CDR2 sequences are SGHRS and YFSETQ. The CDR3 totals 18 residues. The CDR3 sequence is CASSLLRGRVAGANVLTF. In DNA form, the CDR3 reads TGCGCCAGCAGCTTACTCCGGGGCAGGGTTGCTGGGGCCAACGTCCTGACTTTC.

V gene TRBV18 combines with J gene TRBJ1-1; D may be TRBD1 (6 bases). Germline loops: CDR1 KGHSH, CDR2 LQKENI. The CDR3 covers 13 residues. Trimming removed 6 bases at V and 4 bases at J, with 12 bases between. This chain's CDR3 is CASSDSLSTEAFF. The CDR3 DNA is TGTGCCAGCTCGGACAGTCTGAGCACTGAAGCTTTCTTT. The whole variable domain, filled in from reference TRBV18 and TRBJ1-1, reads NAGVMQNPRHLVRRRGQEARLRCSPMKGHSHVYWYRQLPEEGLKFMVYLQKENIIDESGMPKERFSAEFPKEGPSILRIQQVVRGDSAAYFCASSDSLSTEAFFGQGTRLTVV.

The chain couples TRBV7-2 to TRBJ1-3, with D unresolved. V lost 5 bases to trimming and J lost 4 bases, with 6 bases between them. The CDR3 length is 12 residues. Germline CDR1 SGHTA, CDR2 FQGNSA. The CDR3 DNA sequence: TGTGCCAGCAGCATACCCGGAAACACCATATATTTT. This encodes CASSIPGNTIYF. Full variable domain (rest looked up from reference TRBV7-2 and TRBJ1-3): GAGVSQSPSNKVTEKGKDVELRCDPISGHTALYWYRQSLGQGLEFLIYFQGNSAPDKSGLPSDRFSAERTGGSVSTLTIQRTQQEDSAVYLCASSIPGNTIYFGEGSWLTVV.

This sequence joins TRBV7-1 and TRBJ2-7; D is undetermined. TRBV7-1 counts as an open reading frame of uncertain function. This CDR3 is built from 12 residues. The germline V and J ends were trimmed by 4 bases and 6 bases, with 10 bases remaining between them. CDR3 amino acids: CASSLAPSEQYF. CDR3 sequence (DNA): TGTGCCAGCAGCTTAGCCCCCTCCGAGCAGTACTTC.